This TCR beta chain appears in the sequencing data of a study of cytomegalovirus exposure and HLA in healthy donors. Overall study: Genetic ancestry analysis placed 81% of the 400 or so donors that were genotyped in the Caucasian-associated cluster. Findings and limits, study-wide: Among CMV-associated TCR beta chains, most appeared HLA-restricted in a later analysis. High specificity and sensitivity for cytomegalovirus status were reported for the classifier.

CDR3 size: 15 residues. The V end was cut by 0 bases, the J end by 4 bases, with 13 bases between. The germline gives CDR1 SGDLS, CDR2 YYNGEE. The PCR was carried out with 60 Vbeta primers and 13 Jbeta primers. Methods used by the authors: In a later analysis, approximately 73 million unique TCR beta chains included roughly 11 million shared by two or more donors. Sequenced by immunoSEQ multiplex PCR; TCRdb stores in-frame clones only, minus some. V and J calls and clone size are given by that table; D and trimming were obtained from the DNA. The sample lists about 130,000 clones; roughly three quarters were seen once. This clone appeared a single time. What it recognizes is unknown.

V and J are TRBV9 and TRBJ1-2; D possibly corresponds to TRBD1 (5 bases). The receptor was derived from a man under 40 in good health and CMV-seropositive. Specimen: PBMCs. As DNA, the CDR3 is TGTGCCAGCAGCGTAGAGGCCAGGGCCGGCTATGGCTACACCTTC. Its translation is CASSVEARAGYGYTF.